This TCR beta chain was found in a study of blood T cell repertoires in COVID-19. Study-wide background: T cells, B-cell-depleted T cells, or PBMCs supplied cDNA or gDNA.

V was pared by 8 bases and J by 4 bases, with 8 bases between. The germline V gene encodes CDR1 DFQATT and CDR2 SNEGSKA (reference sequence). This CDR3 region has 10 residues. Profiled with immunoSEQ multiplex PCR; TCRdb holds only in-frame clones, not every one. Altogether some 90,000 clones are present, 70% to 90% being singletons, with the ten largest covering roughly 9%. The sequencing input was peripheral blood. The TCR was taken from a man aged 45-65 years with acute or convalescent COVID-19. The V gene is TRBV20-1, the J gene TRBJ1-1, with D perhaps matching TRBD1 (5 bases). As DNA, the CDR3 is TGCAGTCCCGGGGGCACTGAAGCTTTCTTT. Translation: CSPGGTEAFF.